Each of the 27 T cell receptor beta chains below was sequenced from the same sample in a study of regulatory T cells in long-lasting Graves disease. Time point meaning: newly diagnosed GD, antithyroid drugs for less than 3 months. Preparation of the TCR library used RNA extracted from PBMCs. Both iRepertoire HTBI primers and Arm-PCR of CDR3 regions were used to build the TCR beta libraries. A single record per CDR3 protein comes from TCRdb applying MiXCR to the multiplex PCR reads. The table includes roughly 420,000 distinct CDR3 sequences, roughly 15% detected once. These same data were also listed under a study on T cells in Graves' hyperthyroidism and ophthalmopathy.

Sequenced here: peripheral blood mononuclear cells (PBMCs), sampled at new diagnosis, from a patient treated with antithyroid drugs. These receptors came from a woman aged 18-29 years with Graves disease.

The chain uses TRBV5-1 and TRBJ1-3; no firm D call. This CDR3 region has 16 residues. Germline loops: CDR1 SGHRS, CDR2 YFSETQ. V lost 0 bases and J 0 bases, leaving 10 bases between the germline ends. CDR3 sequence (DNA): TGCGCCAGCAGCTTGGGCAGCCGAAGCTCTGGAAACACCATATATTTT. It translates to CASSLGSRSSGNTIYF.

The rearrangement links TRBV7-9 to TRBJ2-3, with 8 positions matching TRBD2. V lost 5 bases, J lost 2 bases, and 9 bases stayed unmatched. Germline values: CDR1 SEHNR, CDR2 FQNEAQ (reference sequence). The CDR3 consists of 16 residues. CDR3 amino acids: CASSQGLAPYTDTQYF. CDR3 nucleotide sequence: TGTGCCAGCAGCCAAGGACTAGCACCCTACACAGATACGCAGTATTTT.

This clonotype has a count of ten or more. This chain's CDR3 is CASSFAGGPIYEQYF. CDR3 sequence (DNA): TGTGCCAGCAGTTTTGCGGGAGGGCCCATCTACGAGCAGTACTTC. The chain couples TRBV28 to TRBJ2-7; the match to TRBD2 covers 9 bases. Germline lookup yields CDR1 MDHEN and CDR2 SYDVKM. This CDR3 is 15 amino acids long. The V segment lost 3 bases and the J segment 3 bases; nucleotides outside the gene matches: 6.

Concerning this clonotype itself: A much more abundant neighbour one base away suggests this may be a read error. This sequence joins TRBV20-1 and TRBJ2-1; 7 bases are a match to TRBD1. CDR3 length: 14 residues. CDR1 is DFQATT and CDR2 is SNEGSKA in the germline V gene (reference sequence). The V segment lost 0 bases and the J segment 10 bases; nucleotides outside the gene matches: 9. This CDR3 reads CSARERGTAYEQFF. For the CDR3, the DNA is TGCAGTGCTAGAGAGAGGGGGACAGCTTACGAGCAGTTCTTC.

Comments on this clonotype: A much larger clone differs from this one at a single base, so this may be a read error. V usage is TRBV11-3 and J usage is TRBJ2-2; no firm D call. The V end was cut by 5 bases, the J end by 5 bases, with 15 bases between. CDR3 length: 15 amino acids. CDR1 is SGHNT and CDR2 is YENEEA in the germline V gene. The CDR3 protein is CASSPSGILTGELFF. For the CDR3, the DNA is TGTGCCAGCAGCCCATCGGGCATTCTGACCGGGGAGCTGTTTTTT.

This clonotype has a handful of counts. The genes are TRBV24-1 and TRBJ1-1; the D gene is possibly TRBD1 (5 bases). This CDR3 comprises 12 residues. The ends were cut back, 6 bases at V and 9 bases at J, with 13 bases in the middle. Germline CDR1 is KGHDR and CDR2 is SFDVKD. The CDR3 DNA reads TGTGCCACCAGTACGGGGGTCGGGCAAGCTTTCTTT. This gives the protein CATSTGVGQAFF.

V is TRBV7-9 and J is TRBJ2-6; 10 nucleotides match TRBD1. The germline CDR1 and CDR2 sequences are SEHNR and FQNEAQ (reference sequence). Losses at the gene ends were 5 bases for V and 1 base for J; bases not matched to a gene: 11. This CDR3 has 19 residues. CDR3 region: CASSQIRDRGSSGANVLTF. The CDR3 nucleotides are TGTGCCAGCAGCCAGATCCGGGACAGGGGATCATCTGGGGCCAACGTCCTGACTTTC.

The rearrangement links TRBV20-1 to TRBJ2-7, with a weak D call TRBD2 (6 bases). Germline CDR1 reads DFQATT; CDR2 reads SNEGSKA (reference sequence). V was pared by 6 bases and J by 2 bases, with 14 bases between. CDR3 length: 13 residues. The CDR3 spells CSARGRAPYEQYF. For the CDR3, the DNA is TGCAGTGCGCGGGGTAGGGCCCCCTACGAGCAGTACTTC.

The rearrangement uses TRBV7-3 and TRBJ1-1; D may be TRBD1 (5 bases). The ends were cut back, 6 bases at V and 8 bases at J, with 16 bases in the middle. CDR3 length: 13 amino acids. Germline V gene data show CDR1 as SGHTA and CDR2 as FQGTGA. CDR3 region: CASSQGVPGEAFF. The DNA of the CDR3 is TGTGCCAGCAGTCAAGGGGTGCCCGGCGAAGCTTTCTTT.

This clonotype was seen a handful of times. This sequence joins TRBV4-3 and TRBJ2-5; 8 bases are shared with TRBD1. Looked up from germline, CDR1 is LGHNA and CDR2 is YSLEER. V was clipped by 1 base and J by 3 bases; unmatched bases: 4. The CDR3 has 15 residues. This chain's CDR3 is CASSQGTGWEETQYF. Here the CDR3 DNA reads TGCGCCAGCAGCCAAGGGACAGGGTGGGAAGAGACCCAGTACTTC.

There are many counts of this clonotype. The chain is built from TRBV11-1 and TRBJ2-7, with TRBD2 as a possible D gene (6 bases). CDR3 length: 13 residues. CDR1 is SGHAT and CDR2 is FQDESV in the germline V gene (reference sequence). The V end was cut by 2 bases, the J end by 6 bases, with 11 bases between. CDR3 nucleotide sequence: TGTGCCAGCAGCTTATTGGTCGGGGGCGAGCAGTACTTC. Its protein is CASSLLVGGEQYF.

On this clonotype itself: A much more abundant neighbour one base away suggests this may be a read error. V is TRBV3-1 and J is TRBJ2-7, with D uncertain. Germline CDR1 LGHDT, CDR2 YNNKEL (reference sequence). CDR3 length: 15 amino acids. Trimming left V 4 bases short and J 3 bases short, with 16 bases between. CDR3 DNA sequence: TGTGCCAGCAGCCGAGGAAAACTATCAGTCTACGAGCAGTACTTC. Its translation is CASSRGKLSVYEQYF.

About this clonotype itself: A much larger clone differs by one base, so this may be a read error. The chain links TRBV7-2 to TRBJ2-5, with D perhaps TRBD2 (5 bases). The germline V gene has CDR1 SGHTA and CDR2 FQGNSA. The length of the CDR3 is 16 residues. The DNA of the CDR3 is TGTGCCAGCAGCGACCTCTCAAGCGGATCTCAAGAGACCCAGTGCTTC. This encodes CASSDLSSGSQETQCF.

The V and J genes are TRBV30 and TRBJ2-4; no definite D call. Germline V gene data show CDR1 as GTSNPN and CDR2 as SVGIG (reference sequence). The CDR3 is made up of 14 amino acids. Trimming removed 7 bases at V and 0 bases at J, with 13 bases between. CDR3 sequence (DNA): TGTGCCTACTCCTCCCCCCGAGCCAAAAACATTCAGTACTTC. Amino acid sequence: CAYSSPRAKNIQYF.

In its sample, this clonotype was seen many times. The chain recombines TRBV12-3 or TRBV12-4 with TRBJ2-7; 10 bases agree with TRBD2. V gave up 5 bases and J gave up 2 bases; unmatched junction bases: 9. The CDR3 has 16 residues. For the CDR3, the DNA is TGTGCCAGCAGTAGACAAGGACTAGCGGAGACCTACGAGCAGTACTTC. It yields the protein CASSRQGLAETYEQYF.

This clonotype has only a few counts. This chain links TRBV24-1 with TRBJ2-1; D is uncertain. The V and J ends lost 0 bases and 8 bases respectively, with 1 base between them. Germline V gives CDR1 KGHDR, CDR2 SFDVKD. CDR3 length equals 11 residues. CDR3 bases: TGTGCCACCAGTGATTTGTATGAGCAGTTCTTC. It is translated as CATSDLYEQFF.

This clonotype occurred many times. CDR3 DNA sequence: TGTGCCTGGAGTGGACAGAATCAGCCCCAGCATTTT. Its translation: CAWSGQNQPQHF. This sequence joins TRBV30 and TRBJ1-5; possible D gene TRBD1, 5 bases. The CDR3 has 12 amino acids. Germline loops: CDR1 GTSNPN, CDR2 SVGIG (reference sequence). V lost 1 base and J 4 bases, leaving 5 bases between the germline ends.

This clonotype was picked up a small number of times. This chain connects TRBV6-2 or TRBV6-3 to TRBJ2-7; D is perhaps TRBD1 or TRBD2 (5 bases each). V lost 0 bases and J 0 bases, leaving 15 bases between the germline ends. The germline V gene has CDR1 MNHEY and CDR2 SVGEGT. The CDR3 is 17 residues long. Here the CDR3 reads CASSYSRGAGSSYEQYF. CDR3 in DNA: TGTGCCAGCAGTTACTCGAGAGGGGCAGGTTCCTCCTACGAGCAGTACTTC.

Ten or more counts support this clonotype. The chain recombines TRBV19 with TRBJ2-1; no definite D call. The length of the CDR3 is 13 residues. CDR1 and CDR2 (germline): LNHDA, SQIVND (reference sequence). V was pared by 8 bases and J by 6 bases, with 14 bases between. The CDR3 coding sequence is TGTGCCAGTTATGGGTGGGGTACCAATGAGCAGTTCTTC. This translates into CASYGWGTNEQFF.

The chain uses TRBV14 and TRBJ2-3; 12 nucleotides align to TRBD2. This CDR3 is built from 17 residues. Trimming at V came to 10 bases and at J to 3 bases, leaving 14 bases not matched to a gene. Per the germline V gene, CDR1 is SGHDN and CDR2 is FVKESK. In nucleotides, the CDR3 is TGTGCCATCGCCGTCCCACTAGCGGGAGGAAGTACAGATACGCAGTATTTT. This sequence encodes CAIAVPLAGGSTDTQYF.

This clonotype was recorded a few times. The V gene is TRBV5-1, the J gene TRBJ2-7; D gene ambiguous. Germline loops: CDR1 SGHRS, CDR2 YFSETQ. CDR3 length: 12 residues. V was trimmed by 6 bases and J by 7 bases, leaving 14 bases between them. For the CDR3, the DNA is TGCGCCAGCATGCAGGTCTTGGGGGAGCAGTACTTC. Protein sequence: CASMQVLGEQYF.

This clonotype was counted many times. This CDR3 reads CASSPPQMGVATGELFF. Written as DNA, the CDR3 is TGTGCCAGCAGCCCCCCCCAGATGGGGGTGGCCACCGGGGAGCTGTTTTTT. The genes are TRBV27 and TRBJ2-2, with D perhaps matching TRBD1 or TRBD2 (5 bases each). From germline, CDR1 is MNHEY and CDR2 SMNVEV (reference sequence). There are 17 residues in the CDR3. The ends were cut back, 6 bases at V and 4 bases at J, with 21 bases in the middle.

This clonotype has more than one count but fewer than ten. This sequence joins TRBV20-1 and TRBJ2-2; D perhaps matches TRBD1 (5 bases). The V gene's germline CDR1 is DFQATT and CDR2 SNEGSKA (reference sequence). The CDR3 spans 15 residues. V was cut by 3 bases and J by 1 base, with 12 bases left in between. For the CDR3, the DNA is TGCAGTGCTAGTCGGGCAGGGAAGAACACCGGGGAGCTGTTTTTT. It specifies CSASRAGKNTGELFF.

This clonotype appeared many times. The chain has TRBV7-2 and TRBJ1-1; D gene uncertain. The germline V gene encodes CDR1 SGHTA and CDR2 FQGNSA. This CDR3 spans 11 amino acids. Between the trimmed V and J ends, which lost 3 bases and 5 bases, there was a span of 4 bases. This CDR3 is CASSFETEAFF. CDR3 in DNA: TGTGCCAGCAGCTTTGAAACTGAAGCTTTCTTT. Variable domain in full (rest from reference TRBV7-2 and TRBJ1-1): GAGVSQSPSNKVTEKGKDVELRCDPISGHTALYWYRQSLGQGLEFLIYFQGNSAPDKSGLPSDRFSAERTGGSVSTLTIQRTQQEDSAVYLCASSFETEAFFGQGTRLTVV.

This chain joins TRBV6-1 and TRBJ1-1; 7 bases match TRBD1. CDR3 length: 14 residues. Germline assignment: CDR1 MNHNS and CDR2 SASEGT. Trimming cost V 11 bases and J 2 bases; bases outside gene matches: 11. The DNA of the CDR3 is TGTGCCGTCGAAAAACAGGGGCCCAACACTGAAGCTTTCTTT. This sequence encodes CAVEKQGPNTEAFF.

A remark on this clonotype: With a much larger clone just one base away, this may be a read error. The chain joins TRBV28 to TRBJ1-1, with 8 bases that match TRBD1. CDR3 length: 13 amino acids. V shed 7 bases, J shed 8 bases, and the junction held 9 bases outside the gene matches. Germline V CDR1 and CDR2: MDHEN, SYDVKM. This chain's CDR3 is CASNPQRDREAFF. In DNA form, the CDR3 reads TGTGCCAGCAACCCCCAAAGGGACAGGGAAGCTTTCTTT.

Many counts were recorded for this clonotype. The genes are TRBV10-3 and TRBJ1-1; TRBD1 is a possible D gene (5 bases). Trimming left V 6 bases short and J 1 base short, with 9 bases between. Germline CDR1 is ENHRY and CDR2 is SYGVKD. The CDR3 has 13 residues. The CDR3 nucleotides are TGTGCCATCAGGGACAACCAGAACACTGAAGCTTTCTTT. Translation gives CAIRDNQNTEAFF.